The rows below give T cell receptor beta chains drawn from one sample of a study of T cells in Graves' hyperthyroidism and ophthalmopathy. TCRdb ran MiXCR on the multiplex PCR reads and lists one entry per CDR3 protein. Of hundreds of thousands of distinct CDR3 sequences listed, about 14% were seen once; the top ten hold approximately 12%. Sample: blood. These receptors were collected from a woman aged 45-59 years with Graves' ophthalmopathy. CDR3s include the opening cysteine and the closing phenylalanine or tryptophan. The D gene is left open where the match is weak. Some rows have no size entry. The others give once, few or many, or a class for an expanded clone.

J,V,D,size,DNA,CDR3
TRBJ2-3,TRBV7-9,TRBD2,many,TGTGCCAGCAGCCAAATAGGGGCAGCGGGAGGGCTAAGCACAGATACGCAGTATTTT,CASSQIGAAGGLSTDTQYF
TRBJ2-7,TRBV6-1,TRBD2,NA,TGTGCCAGCAGTGGACGACTAGCGGGAGGCCCGGGGCAGTACTTC,CASSGRLAGGPGQYF
TRBJ1-2,TRBV27,TRBD1,many,TGTGCCAGCAGTCCTCGACAGGGACGCCTTAACTATGGCTACACCTTC,CASSPRQGRLNYGYTF
TRBJ1-2,TRBV7-8,NA,many,TGTGCCAGCAGCTTAGTGGCTGGGAACTATGGCTACACCTTC,CASSLVAGNYGYTF
TRBJ1-2,TRBV27,NA,NA,TGTGCCAGCAGTTTTACGGCACTGGGAGGAGGCGCCTATGGCTACACCTTC,CASSFTALGGGAYGYTF
TRBJ2-2,TRBV3-1,NA,few,TGTGCCAGCAGCCAAGTTCGGGGTTCCGGGGAGCTGTTTTTT,CASSQVRGSGELFF
TRBJ2-5,TRBV29-1,NA,NA,TGCAGCGTAGAGGTGGGGGAGACCCAGTACTTC,CSVEVGETQYF
TRBJ1-5,TRBV15,NA,NA,TGTGCCACCAGCAGAGATAGGAGCCAGGGAGGTCAGCCCCAGCATTTT,CATSRDRSQGGQPQHF
TRBJ2-5,TRBV12-3/TRBV12-4,TRBD2,many,TGTGCCAGCAGTTTATCTAGCGGCCAACAAGAGACCCAGTACTTC,CASSLSSGQQETQYF
TRBJ2-1,TRBV15,NA,few,TGTGCCACCAGCAGAGAGACAGGGAGGCCCTACAATGAGCAGTTCTTC,CATSRETGRPYNEQFF
TRBJ2-5,TRBV4-3,NA,many,TGCGCCAGCAGCCAAGATTGGACAGCTGAAGAGACCCAGTACTTC,CASSQDWTAEETQYF
TRBJ2-1,TRBV28,NA,many,TGTGCCAGCAGTTTCGTGGGTTCCTACAATGAGCAGTTCTTC,CASSFVGSYNEQFF
TRBJ1-5,TRBV20-1,TRBD1,NA,TGCAGTGCTACCCTGGGGGGGACAGGGGGCAATCAGCCCCAGCATTTT,CSATLGGTGGNQPQHF
TRBJ2-7,TRBV20-1,TRBD2,many,TGCAGTGCTATCCCTAGCGGGAGATCCTACGAGCAGTACTTC,CSAIPSGRSYEQYF
TRBJ2-7,TRBV7-9,NA,NA,TGTGCCACCTCGGGGGCAACATACGAGCAGTACTTC,CATSGATYEQYF
TRBJ2-3,TRBV7-8,NA,many,TGTGCCAGCAAGAGACAGGCTAGCACAGATACGCAGTATTTT,CASKRQASTDTQYF
TRBJ2-1,TRBV6-5,TRBD1,NA,TGTGCCAGCAGTTACGCATACCGGGACAGGCTTAAAAAACTTTACAATGAGCAGTTCTTC,CASSYAYRDRLKKLYNEQFF
TRBJ1-5,TRBV28,NA,many,TGTGCCAGCAGTTTTGCGGGTTATAGCAATCAGCCCCAGCATTTT,CASSFAGYSNQPQHF